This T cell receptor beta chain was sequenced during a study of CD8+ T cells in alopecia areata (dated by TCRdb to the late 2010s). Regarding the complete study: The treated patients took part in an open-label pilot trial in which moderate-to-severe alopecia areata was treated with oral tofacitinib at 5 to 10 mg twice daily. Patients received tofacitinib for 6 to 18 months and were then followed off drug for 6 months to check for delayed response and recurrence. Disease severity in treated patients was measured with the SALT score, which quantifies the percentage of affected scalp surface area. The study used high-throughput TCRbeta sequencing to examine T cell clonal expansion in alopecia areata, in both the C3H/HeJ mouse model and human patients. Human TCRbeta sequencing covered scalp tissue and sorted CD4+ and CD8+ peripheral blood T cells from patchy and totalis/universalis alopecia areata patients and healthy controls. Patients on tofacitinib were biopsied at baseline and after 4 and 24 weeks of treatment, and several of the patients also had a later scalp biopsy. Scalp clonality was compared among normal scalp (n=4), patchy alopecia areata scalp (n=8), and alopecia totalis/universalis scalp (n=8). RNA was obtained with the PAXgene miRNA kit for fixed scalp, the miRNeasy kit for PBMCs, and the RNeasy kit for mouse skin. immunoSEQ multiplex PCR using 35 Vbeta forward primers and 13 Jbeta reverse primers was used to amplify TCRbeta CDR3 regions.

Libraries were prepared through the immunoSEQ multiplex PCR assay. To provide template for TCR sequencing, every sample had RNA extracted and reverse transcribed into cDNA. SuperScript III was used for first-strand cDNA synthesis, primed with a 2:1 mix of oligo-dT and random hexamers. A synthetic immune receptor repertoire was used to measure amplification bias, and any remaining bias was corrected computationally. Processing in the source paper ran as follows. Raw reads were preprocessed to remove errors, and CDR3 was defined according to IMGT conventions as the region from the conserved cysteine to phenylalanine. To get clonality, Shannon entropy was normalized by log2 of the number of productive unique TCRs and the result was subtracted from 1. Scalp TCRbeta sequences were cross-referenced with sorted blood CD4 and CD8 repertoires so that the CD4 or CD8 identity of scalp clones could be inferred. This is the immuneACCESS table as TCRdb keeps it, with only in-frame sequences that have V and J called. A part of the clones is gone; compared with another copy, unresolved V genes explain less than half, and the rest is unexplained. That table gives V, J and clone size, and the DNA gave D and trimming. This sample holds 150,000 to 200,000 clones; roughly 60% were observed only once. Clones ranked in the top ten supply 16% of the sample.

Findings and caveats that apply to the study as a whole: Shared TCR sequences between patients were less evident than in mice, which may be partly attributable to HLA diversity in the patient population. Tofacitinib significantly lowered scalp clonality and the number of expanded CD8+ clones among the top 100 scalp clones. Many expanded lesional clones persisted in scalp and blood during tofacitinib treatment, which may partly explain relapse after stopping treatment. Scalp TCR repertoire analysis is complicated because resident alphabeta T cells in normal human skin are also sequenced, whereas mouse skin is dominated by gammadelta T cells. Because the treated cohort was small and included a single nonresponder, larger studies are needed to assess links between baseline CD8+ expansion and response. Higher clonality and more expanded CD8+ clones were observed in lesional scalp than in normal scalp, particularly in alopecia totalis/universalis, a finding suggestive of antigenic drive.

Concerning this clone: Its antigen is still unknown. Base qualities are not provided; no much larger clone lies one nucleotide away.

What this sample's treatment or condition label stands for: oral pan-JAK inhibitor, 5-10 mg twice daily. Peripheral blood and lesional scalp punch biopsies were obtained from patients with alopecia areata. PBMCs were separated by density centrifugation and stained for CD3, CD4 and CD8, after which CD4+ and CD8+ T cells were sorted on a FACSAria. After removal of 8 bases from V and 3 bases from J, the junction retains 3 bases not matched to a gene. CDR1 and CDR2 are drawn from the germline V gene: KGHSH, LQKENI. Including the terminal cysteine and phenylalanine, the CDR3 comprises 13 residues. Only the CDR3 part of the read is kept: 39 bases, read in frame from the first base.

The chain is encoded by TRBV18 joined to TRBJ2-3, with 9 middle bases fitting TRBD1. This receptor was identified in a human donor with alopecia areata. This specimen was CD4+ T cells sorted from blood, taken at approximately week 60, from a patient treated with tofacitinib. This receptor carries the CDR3 CASETGGTDTQYF. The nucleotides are TGTGCCAGCGAGACAGGGGGGACAGATACGCAGTATTTT.